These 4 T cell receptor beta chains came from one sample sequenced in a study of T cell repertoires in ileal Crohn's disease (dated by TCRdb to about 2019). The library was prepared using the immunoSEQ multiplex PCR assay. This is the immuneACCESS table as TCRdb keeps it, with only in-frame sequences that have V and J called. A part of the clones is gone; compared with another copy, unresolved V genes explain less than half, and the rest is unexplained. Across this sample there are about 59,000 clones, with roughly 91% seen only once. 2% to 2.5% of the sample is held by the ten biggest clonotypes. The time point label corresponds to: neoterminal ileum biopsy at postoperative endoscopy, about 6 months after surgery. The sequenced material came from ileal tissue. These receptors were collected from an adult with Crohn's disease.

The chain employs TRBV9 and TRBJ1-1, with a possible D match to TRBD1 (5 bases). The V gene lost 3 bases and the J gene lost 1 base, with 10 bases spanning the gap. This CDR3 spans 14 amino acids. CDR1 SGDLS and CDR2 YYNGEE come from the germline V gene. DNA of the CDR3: TGTGCCAGCAGCGCAAACCAGGGGAACACTGAAGCTTTCTTT. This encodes CASSANQGNTEAFF.

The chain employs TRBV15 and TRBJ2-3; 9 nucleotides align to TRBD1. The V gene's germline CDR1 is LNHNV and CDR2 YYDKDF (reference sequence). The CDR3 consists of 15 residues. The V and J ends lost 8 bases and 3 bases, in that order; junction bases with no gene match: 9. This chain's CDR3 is CATESRTGVTDTQYF. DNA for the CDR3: TGTGCCACCGAGAGCCGGACAGGGGTAACAGATACGCAGTATTTT. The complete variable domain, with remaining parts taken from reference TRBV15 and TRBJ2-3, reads DAMVIQNPRYQVTQFGKPVTLSCSQTLNHNVMYWYQQKSSQAPKLLFHYYDKDFNNEADTPDNFQSRRPNTSFCFLDIRSPGLGDTAMYLCATESRTGVTDTQYFGPGTRLTVL.

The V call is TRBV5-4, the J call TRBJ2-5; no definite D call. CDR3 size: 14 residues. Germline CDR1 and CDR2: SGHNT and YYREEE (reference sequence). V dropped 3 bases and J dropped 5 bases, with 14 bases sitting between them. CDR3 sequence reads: CASSSANTGETQYF. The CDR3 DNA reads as TGTGCCAGCAGCTCGGCCAACACCGGGGAGACCCAGTACTTC. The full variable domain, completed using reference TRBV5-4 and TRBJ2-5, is ETGVTQSPTHLIKTRGQQVTLRCSSQSGHNTVSWYQQALGQGPQFIFQYYREEENGRGNFPPRFSGLQFPNYSSELNVNALELDDSALYLCASSSANTGETQYFGPGTRLLVL.

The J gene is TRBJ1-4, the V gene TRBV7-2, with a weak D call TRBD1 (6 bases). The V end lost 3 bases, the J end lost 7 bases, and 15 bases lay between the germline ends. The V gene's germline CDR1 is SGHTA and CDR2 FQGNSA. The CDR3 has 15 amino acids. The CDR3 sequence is CASSFRTASSEKLFF. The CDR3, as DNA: TGTGCCAGCAGCTTTAGGACAGCGTCAAGTGAAAAACTGTTTTTT.